The 22 T cell receptor beta chains below come from one sample, sequenced in a study of CD8 T cells in Susac syndrome. RNA totalling roughly 0.45 to 1 ug underwent reverse transcription with random hexamers. TCRdb independently ran MiXCR on the immunoSEQ multiplex PCR reads; one entry per CDR3 protein. The table shows approximately 300,000 distinct CDR3 sequences, with over 75% occurring only once. The source material was CD8+ T cells from PBMCs. These receptors came from a human donor with multiple sclerosis.

The rearrangement joins TRBV5-8 to TRBJ2-2, with 11 bases matching TRBD2. The V gene's germline CDR1 is SGHTS and CDR2 YDEGEE. The CDR3 runs 16 residues. The V segment lost 4 bases and the J segment 5 bases; nucleotides outside the gene matches: 7. CDR3 nucleotide sequence: TGTGCCAGCAGCGCAGAAACTAGCGGGAGAACCGGGGAGCTGTTTTTT. It codes for CASSAETSGRTGELFF.

This chain joins TRBV25-1 and TRBJ2-2; D call uncertain. The CDR3 totals 17 residues. Trimming shortened V by 8 bases and J by 5 bases, and 24 bases separated the two germline ends. Looked up from germline, CDR1 is MGHDK and CDR2 is SYGVNS. The CDR3 sequence: CASGPSYGPLLTGELFF. The CDR3, as DNA: TGTGCCAGCGGACCCTCTTATGGTCCCCTATTGACCGGGGAGCTGTTTTTT.

This clonotype was seen a single time. V usage is TRBV25-1 and J usage is TRBJ2-1; TRBD1 is a possible D gene (5 bases). In germline, CDR1 is MGHDK, CDR2 SYGVNS. The CDR3 length is 13 residues. V was clipped by 2 bases and J by 7 bases, with 9 bases between them. The CDR3 reads CASSEAGRNEQFF. The CDR3 nucleotides read TGTGCCAGCAGTGAAGCAGGGCGGAATGAGCAGTTCTTC.

The J gene is TRBJ1-2, the V gene TRBV5-6; no clear D. CDR3 length: 16 amino acids. Trimming stripped 4 bases from V and 6 bases from J, with 22 bases between. Germline V gene sequence: CDR1 SGHDT, CDR2 YYEEEE. The CDR3 is CASSPWVGDGLNGYTF. The CDR3 bases are TGTGCCAGCAGCCCCTGGGTCGGTGATGGCCTTAATGGCTACACCTTC.

This clonotype was detected a few times. The chain employs TRBV24-1 and TRBJ2-1; D may be TRBD1 (5 bases). Germline values: CDR1 KGHDR, CDR2 SFDVKD. V lost 4 bases and J lost 2, with 11 bases in between. The CDR3 extends over 15 amino acids. The CDR3 here is CATSDLQGPYNEQFF. DNA of the CDR3: TGTGCCACCAGTGACTTGCAGGGCCCCTACAATGAGCAGTTCTTC.

The chain is built from TRBV19 and TRBJ2-7; 7 positions match TRBD2. The CDR3 spans 11 residues. V shed 11 bases and J 1 base; nucleotides not matched to a gene: 2. Germline CDR1 LNHDA, CDR2 SQIVND (reference sequence). The CDR3 DNA is TGTGCCCCGGGAGGTTCCTACGAGCAGTACTTC. Its translation is CAPGGSYEQYF.

This chain joins TRBV11-2 and TRBJ1-2; tentatively, D is TRBD1 (6 bases). V lost 0 bases to trimming and J lost 7 bases, with 12 bases between them. The germline V gene encodes CDR1 SGHAT and CDR2 FQNNGV. There are 14 residues in the CDR3. CDR3 coding DNA: TGTGCCAGCAGCTTAGATCTGGGGGGCAGTGGCTACACCTTC. This translates into CASSLDLGGSGYTF.

The V and J genes are TRBV4-1 and TRBJ1-1; no clear D gene. Trimming left V 8 bases short and J 1 base short, with 5 bases between. CDR3 length equals 11 residues. The germline gives CDR1 MGHRA, CDR2 YSYEKL. CDR3 residues: CASQQNTEAFF. CDR3 nucleotides: TGCGCCAGCCAGCAGAACACTGAAGCTTTCTTT.

In the case of this clonotype: Here the CDR3 omits its conserved ending phenylalanine or tryptophan, so a read error is the likely source. The rearrangement links TRBV20-1 to TRBJ1-1; 10 bases map to TRBD1. Trimming at V came to 6 bases and at J to 3 bases, leaving 7 bases not matched to a gene. Germline CDR1 DFQATT, CDR2 SNEGSKA (reference sequence). This CDR3 comprises 14 residues. The CDR3 is CSAKHGQGDTEAFL. For the CDR3, the DNA is TGCAGTGCGAAGCATGGACAGGGGGACACTGAAGCTTTCCTT.

The gene calls are TRBV5-6 and TRBJ2-1; 11 nucleotides match TRBD2. There are 14 residues in the CDR3. V was clipped by 0 bases and J by 13 bases; unmatched bases: 6. Germline-derived CDR1 and CDR2 are SGHDT and YYEEEE. The CDR3 nucleotides read TGTGCCAGCAGCTTGGTTTTAGCGGGAGGGTCCCAGTTCTTC. It is translated as CASSLVLAGGSQFF.

The V call is TRBV7-8, the J call TRBJ1-5; TRBD1 aligns across 7 bases. The CDR3 spans 15 residues. CDR1 is SGHVS and CDR2 is FQNEAQ in the germline V gene. The trim removed 1 base at V and 6 bases at J, leaving 6 bases unmatched. As DNA, the CDR3 is TGTGCCAGCAGCTTAGAGAGGGGGCCGAGTCAGCCCCAGCATTTT. This encodes CASSLERGPSQPQHF.

The chain carries TRBV24-1 and TRBJ2-5; 8 nucleotides align to TRBD2. V lost 11 bases and J lost 3; bases outside the gene matches: 7. Germline lookup yields CDR1 KGHDR and CDR2 SFDVKD. The CDR3 consists of 13 residues. In DNA, the CDR3 is TGTGCCATCCAGACTAGCGAGAAAGAGACCCAGTACTTC. It yields the protein CAIQTSEKETQYF.

The chain joins TRBV6-6 to TRBJ2-7, with unresolved D. The CDR3 is made up of 15 amino acids. V was shortened by 0 bases and J by 2 bases, with 11 bases between the two germline ends. Per the germline V gene, CDR1 is MNHNY and CDR2 is SVGAGI (reference sequence). The CDR3 reads CASSYSNSGAYEQYF. The CDR3 coding sequence is TGTGCCAGCAGTTACTCGAATTCCGGAGCCTACGAGCAGTACTTC.

The genes are TRBV14 and TRBJ1-2; D is unresolved. This CDR3 comprises 13 residues. V was clipped by 0 bases and J by 4 bases, with 6 bases between them. Germline V gene sequence: CDR1 SGHDN, CDR2 FVKESK. The CDR3 DNA follows: TGTGCCAGCAGCCAAGATTCAAGCTATGGCTACACCTTC. Encoded protein: CASSQDSSYGYTF.

The chain combines TRBV27 with TRBJ2-1; TRBD1 agrees at 9 bases. The germline V gene has CDR1 MNHEY and CDR2 SMNVEV (reference sequence). The V gene end was trimmed by 4 bases and the J gene end by 12 bases; junction bases not matched to a gene: 13. This CDR3 contains 15 residues. The CDR3 loop reads CASSSETMGGQGQFF. CDR3 nucleotides: TGTGCCAGCAGTTCCGAGACAATGGGGGGACAGGGGCAGTTCTTC.

The chain is built from TRBV10-3 and TRBJ2-1, with 8 bases matching TRBD2. The J segment lost 8 bases and the V segment lost 6 bases, leaving 12 bases of the junction unmatched. Germline CDR1 is ENHRY and CDR2 is SYGVKD. This CDR3 has 15 amino acids. In DNA form, the CDR3 reads TGTGCCATCAGGGACGTGAGCGGGAGAGATGATGAGCAGTTCTTC. It yields the protein CAIRDVSGRDDEQFF.

CDR3 coding DNA: TGTGCCAGCAGCGTGTATAGCCTGGGGAATGAGCAGTTCTTC. This gives the protein CASSVYSLGNEQFF. The rearrangement uses TRBV9 and TRBJ2-1; the D is unclear. Trimming removed 2 bases at V and 7 bases at J, with 13 bases between. The germline V gene encodes CDR1 SGDLS and CDR2 YYNGEE. CDR3 length: 14 residues.

The rearrangement uses TRBV29-1 and TRBJ2-7; 7 bases match TRBD1. Germline V lookup: CDR1 SQVTM, CDR2 ANQGSEA. The CDR3 is made up of 15 amino acids. V lost 7 bases, J lost 0 bases, and 12 bases stayed unmatched. The CDR3 bases are TGCAGCGAAATGGGACAGACACGTTCCTCCTACGAGCAGTACTTC. Its protein is CSEMGQTRSSYEQYF.

CDR3 nucleotide sequence: TGTGCCAGCAGCCAAGAGGCAGGGCGGTCCGAGCAGTACTTC. Translating it yields CASSQEAGRSEQYF. The chain employs TRBV3-1 and TRBJ2-7; a weak D match, TRBD1 (5 bases). Per germline, CDR1 LGHDT and CDR2 YNNKEL (reference sequence). This CDR3 comprises 14 residues. Trimming removed 0 bases at V and 6 bases at J, with 12 bases between.

This rearrangement joins TRBV30 to TRBJ2-5; 11 bases fit TRBD2. J was trimmed by 1 base and V by 5 bases; bases with no gene match: 3. This CDR3 is built from 14 residues. Germline assignment: CDR1 GTSNPN and CDR2 SVGIG (reference sequence). CDR3 sequence reads: CAWGGLAAQETQYF. DNA of the CDR3: TGTGCCTGGGGGGGACTAGCGGCCCAAGAGACCCAGTACTTC. The variable domain in full, completed from reference TRBV30 and TRBJ2-5, reads SQTIHQWPATLVQPVGSPLSLECTVEGTSNPNLYWYRQAAGRGLQLLFYSVGIGQISSEVPQNLSASRPQDRQFILSSKKLLLSDSGFYLCAWGGLAAQETQYFGPGTRLLVL.

The chain employs TRBV29-1 and TRBJ1-1, with a tentative D call TRBD1 (5 bases). Trimming took off 6 bases at V and 4 bases at J, with 21 bases between the two ends. The germline V gene has CDR1 SQVTM and CDR2 ANQGSEA. CDR3 size: 15 residues. The CDR3 region has the DNA TGCAGCGTCGCCGGGGGTGCGTGGAGCGGCACTGAAGCTTTCTTT. It codes for CSVAGGAWSGTEAFF.

This chain connects TRBV7-6 to TRBJ2-3; 10 bases map to TRBD2. CDR1 SGHVS and CDR2 FNYEAQ come from the germline V gene. This CDR3 region has 17 residues. Unmatched junction bases numbered 7, after V lost 4 bases and J lost 0 bases. The DNA for the CDR3 is TGTGCCAGCAGCTCAAACCCTAGCGGGGGTAGCACAGATACGCAGTATTTT. Translated, it gives CASSSNPSGGSTDTQYF.